This entry is about one TCR beta chain. How the authors handled the data: Using reference gene primer amplification, nucleated cell counts were estimated. TCRdb's table, derived via immunoSEQ multiplex PCR, lists solely in-frame clones and lacks some. The D gene and trimming were derived from the DNA, and the V and J assignments and clone size from that table. Of 15,000 to 20,000 clones detected, approximately 84% appear once; the ten largest clones hold 16%. This sample is drawn from a study of blood T cell repertoires in COVID-19. Study summary: Samples representing acute and convalescent COVID-19 were sourced from the United States, Italy and Spain. Sources were T cells, B-cell-depleted T cells, or PBMCs; the material itself was cDNA or gDNA.

This CDR3 has 18 amino acids. The chain joins TRBV21-1 to TRBJ2-1; the table gives TRBD1 as D, unverified against the DNA. TRBV21-1 constitutes a pseudogene. The clonotype comes from a human donor in a cohort sampled during active COVID-19. The specimen was peripheral blood. CDR3 protein: CASSKGPGQGINYNEQFF. CDR3 DNA sequence: TGTGCCAGCAGCAAAGGTCCGGGACAGGGCATCAACTACAATGAGCAGTTCTTC.